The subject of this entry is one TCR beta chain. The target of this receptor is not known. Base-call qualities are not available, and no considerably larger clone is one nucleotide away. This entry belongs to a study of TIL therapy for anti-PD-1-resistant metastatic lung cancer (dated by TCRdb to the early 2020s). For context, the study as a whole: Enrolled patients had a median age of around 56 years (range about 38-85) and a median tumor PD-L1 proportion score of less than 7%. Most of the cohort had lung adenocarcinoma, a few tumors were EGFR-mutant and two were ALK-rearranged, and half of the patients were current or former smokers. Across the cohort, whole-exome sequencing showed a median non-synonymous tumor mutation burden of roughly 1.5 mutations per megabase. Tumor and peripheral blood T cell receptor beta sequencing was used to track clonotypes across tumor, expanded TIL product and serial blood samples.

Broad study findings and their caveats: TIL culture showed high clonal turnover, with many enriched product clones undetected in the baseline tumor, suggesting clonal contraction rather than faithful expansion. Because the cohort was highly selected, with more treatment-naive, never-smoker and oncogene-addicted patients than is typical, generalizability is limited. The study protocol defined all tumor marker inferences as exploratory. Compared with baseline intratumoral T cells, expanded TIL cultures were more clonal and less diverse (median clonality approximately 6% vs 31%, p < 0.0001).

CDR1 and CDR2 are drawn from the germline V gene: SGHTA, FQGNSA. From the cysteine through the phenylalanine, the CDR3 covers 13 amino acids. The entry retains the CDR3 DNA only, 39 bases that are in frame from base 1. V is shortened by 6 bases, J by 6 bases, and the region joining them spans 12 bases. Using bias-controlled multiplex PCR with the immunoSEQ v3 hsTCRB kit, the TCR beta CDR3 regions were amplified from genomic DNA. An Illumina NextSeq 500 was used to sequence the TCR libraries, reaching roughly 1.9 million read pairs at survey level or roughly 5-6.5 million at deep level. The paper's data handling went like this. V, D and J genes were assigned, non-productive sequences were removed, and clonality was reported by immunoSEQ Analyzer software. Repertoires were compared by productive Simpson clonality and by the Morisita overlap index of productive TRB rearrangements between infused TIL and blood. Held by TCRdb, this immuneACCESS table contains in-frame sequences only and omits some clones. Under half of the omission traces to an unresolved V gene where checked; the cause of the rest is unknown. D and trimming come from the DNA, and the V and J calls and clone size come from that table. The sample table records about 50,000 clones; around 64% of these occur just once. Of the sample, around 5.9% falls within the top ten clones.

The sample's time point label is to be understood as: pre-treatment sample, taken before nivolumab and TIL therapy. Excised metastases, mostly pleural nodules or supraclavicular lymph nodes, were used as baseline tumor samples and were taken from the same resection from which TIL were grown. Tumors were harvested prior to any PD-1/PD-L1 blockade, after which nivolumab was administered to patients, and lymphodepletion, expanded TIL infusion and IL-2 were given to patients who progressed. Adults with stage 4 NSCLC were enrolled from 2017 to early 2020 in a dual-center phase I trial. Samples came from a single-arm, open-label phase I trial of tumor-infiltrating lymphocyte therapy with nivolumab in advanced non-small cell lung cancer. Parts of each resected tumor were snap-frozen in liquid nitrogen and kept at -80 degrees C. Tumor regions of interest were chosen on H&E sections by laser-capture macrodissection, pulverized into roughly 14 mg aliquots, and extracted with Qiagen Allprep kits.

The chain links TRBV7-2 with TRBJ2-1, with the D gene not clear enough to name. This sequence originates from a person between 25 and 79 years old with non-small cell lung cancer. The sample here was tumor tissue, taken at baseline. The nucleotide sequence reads TGTGCCAGCAGGAAGGCGGCGTCCAATGAGCAGTTCTTC. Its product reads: CASRKAASNEQFF.